This T cell receptor (beta chain) stems from a study of OX40 agonist ivuxolimab in advanced cancers. Study-level findings and limits: Partly responding patients at 0.1-3.0 mg/kg showed some of the smallest clonal expansion.

Autoimmune disease history or systemic immunosuppression barred patients. Germline loops: CDR1 LGHNA, CDR2 YNFKEQ. This CDR3 is 15 amino acids long. Deletions cut 0 bases from V and 5 bases from J, with 11 bases between. Here immunoSEQ multiplex PCR was the method, and the copy in TCRdb shows in-frame clones only, minus some. The repertoire holds more than 11,000 clones, with roughly 82% as singletons. Concerning this clone: Its target is unknown.

The V gene is TRBV4-2, the J gene TRBJ1-5; a possible D gene is TRBD1 (5 bases). The clonotype was recovered from an adult with an advanced solid tumor such as melanoma, head and neck, liver or kidney cancer. This material consisted of CD4+ or CD8+ T cells sorted from blood, taken in a trial of the OX40 agonist ivuxolimab. The CDR3, as DNA: TGTGCCAGCAGCCAAGAAGATCAGGGTCATCAGCCCCAGCATTTT. Its translation: CASSQEDQGHQPQHF.